This TCR beta chain was captured in a study of cytomegalovirus exposure and HLA in healthy donors. Study findings and constraints: Researchers reported that a few CMV-associated chains were confirmed in vitro as CMV antigen-specific. Earlier analysis found most TCR beta V segments productive about 90% or about 30% of the time.

Worth noting for this clone: The antigen is undetermined.

Trimming cost V 0 bases and J 0 bases, with 9 bases left between them. The CDR3 has 16 amino acids. Germline V gene sequence: CDR1 MGHRA, CDR2 YSYEKL. The PCR had 60 Vbeta and 13 Jbeta primers. Method: immunoSEQ multiplex PCR; TCRdb's copy keeps in-frame clones and lacks some. This sample has about 140,000 clones, with 80% to 85% found just once. The gene calls are TRBV4-1 and TRBJ2-1, with D possibly matching TRBD1 (5 bases). Sequences were obtained from PBMCs. The receptor comes from a male donor in good health and CMV-seropositive. The CDR3 reads CASSQEQGTSYNEQFF. The CDR3 DNA follows: TGCGCCAGCAGCCAAGAGCAGGGAACCTCCTACAATGAGCAGTTCTTC.